This T cell receptor beta chain was identified during a study of T cells in localized non-small cell lung cancer. As to this clone: The target antigen is unknown.

The germline V gene encodes CDR1 SGHAT and CDR2 FQNNGV. There are 15 residues in the CDR3. V lost 4 bases and J 3 bases, leaving 12 bases between the germline ends. Whole-study findings and limits: The study found T cell clonality highest in uninvolved adjacent lung, above tumor. Detection in adjacent lung was observed for a median approximately 52 of the top 100 tumor clones.

Using immunoSEQ multiplex PCR, the repertoire was profiled, and TCRdb retains in-frame clones only, with some absent. The data hold 20,000 to 25,000 clones, with roughly nine tenths observed a single time. The genes are TRBV11-2 and TRBJ2-2; D possibly corresponds to TRBD1 (5 bases). Sequenced material: peripheral blood, taken before any cancer treatment. This TCR was sampled from a male donor older than 55 with stage I squamous cell lung carcinoma. The CDR3 DNA follows: TGTGCCAGCAGCTCAGCAGGGCCCGACACCGGGGAGCTGTTTTTT. Residues: CASSSAGPDTGELFF.